The 10 T cell receptor beta chains listed next were all sequenced from one sample in a study of blood T cell repertoires in COVID-19. The repertoire was sequenced with immunoSEQ multiplex PCR; TCRdb's copy has only in-frame clones and lacks some. The table lists around 150,000 clones, over 80% of them singletons, with 5.2% in the top ten. Sequenced material: PBMCs or T cells enriched from blood (not recorded which). These receptors were obtained from a man in his 70s who had been exposed to COVID-19.

This chain joins TRBV5-1 and TRBJ2-2; the D gene is possibly TRBD2 (6 bases). CDR1 and CDR2 (germline): SGHRS, YFSETQ. The CDR3 has 16 amino acids. V was trimmed by 3 bases and J by 1 base, leaving 13 bases between them. The CDR3 sequence: CASSSGLLQNTGELFF. The CDR3 nucleotides read TGCGCCAGCAGCTCTGGACTACTACAGAACACCGGGGAGCTGTTTTTT.

The chain combines TRBV7-2 with TRBJ1-6, with a weak D call TRBD1 (5 bases). Trimming cost V 7 bases and J 7 bases, with 17 bases left between them. Germline CDR1 is SGHTA and CDR2 is FQGNSA. This CDR3 comprises 15 residues. The CDR3 DNA follows: TGTGCCAGCAACCAGGGTAGCGGCCAGAATTCACCCCTCCACTTT. It yields the protein CASNQGSGQNSPLHF.

The chain recombines TRBV7-9 with TRBJ2-2; D remains unclear. The CDR3 is 16 amino acids. Trimming removed 2 bases from V and 2 bases from J, with 12 bases in between. Per the germline V gene, CDR1 is SEHNR and CDR2 is FQNEAQ (reference sequence). DNA of the CDR3: TGTGCCAGCAGCTTATATCGACAAAAAAACACCGGGGAGCTGTTTTTT. It yields the protein CASSLYRQKNTGELFF.

The rearrangement uses TRBV3-1 (or the pseudogene TRBV3-2) and TRBJ1-6, with 7 positions matching TRBD1. The germline V gene encodes CDR1 LGHDT and CDR2 YNNKEL (reference sequence). This CDR3 comprises 16 residues. V lost 5 bases to trimming and J lost 9 bases; unmatched junction nucleotides: 13. CDR3 in DNA: TGTGCCAGCAGCTCTCCGGGGAGACAGGGAGGTTCACCCCTCCACTTT. Translating gives CASSSPGRQGGSPLHF.

The rearrangement joins TRBV28 to TRBJ2-7; tentative D call: TRBD2 (6 bases). CDR1 and CDR2 from the germline V gene are MDHEN and SYDVKM. The CDR3 sequence is 13 residues long. V dropped 3 bases and J dropped 6 bases, with 12 bases sitting between them. DNA of the CDR3: TGTGCCAGCAGTTTTCGGGAGAGGCGCGAGCAGTACTTC. This gives the protein CASSFRERREQYF. The variable domain in full, completed from reference TRBV28 and TRBJ2-7, reads DVKVTQSSRYLVKRTGEKVFLECVQDMDHENMFWYRQDPGLGLRLIYFSYDVKMKEKGDIPEGYSVSREKKERFSLILESASTNQTSMYLCASSFRERREQYFGPGTRLTVT.

This rearrangement joins TRBV7-3 to TRBJ2-2; 12 nucleotides align to TRBD2. Germline V gene lookup returns CDR1 SGHTA and CDR2 FQGTGA. With V trimmed by 5 bases and J by 0 bases, 10 bases remained unmatched. This CDR3 has 19 amino acids. The DNA of the CDR3 is TGTGCCAGCAGCCAGTTCGGCCTAGCGGGGGGGACGAACACCGGGGAGCTGTTTTTT. Residues: CASSQFGLAGGTNTGELFF.

V and J are TRBV28 and TRBJ2-1, with 10 bases matching TRBD2. Per the germline V gene, CDR1 is MDHEN and CDR2 is SYDVKM. The CDR3 has 16 residues. Losses at the gene ends were 5 bases for V and 7 bases for J; bases not matched to a gene: 11. This chain's CDR3 is CASSLGTSERVNEQFF. CDR3 DNA sequence: TGTGCCAGCAGTCTAGGGACTAGCGAGCGAGTGAATGAGCAGTTCTTC.

This rearrangement joins TRBV19 to TRBJ1-1, with D possibly TRBD1 on 5 matching bases. CDR1 and CDR2 (germline): LNHDA, SQIVND (reference sequence). CDR3 length: 15 amino acids. Trimming removed 5 bases from V and 1 base from J, with 14 bases in between. The CDR3 loop is CASSSRAGKNTEAFF. The CDR3 bases are TGTGCCAGTAGTTCTAGGGCAGGGAAGAACACTGAAGCTTTCTTT.

J is TRBJ1-2 and V is TRBV5-4; 7 nucleotides align to TRBD1. The CDR3 extends over 12 amino acids. V was pared by 4 bases and J by 6 bases, with 3 bases of the junction left unmatched. Germline CDR1 and CDR2: SGHNT and YYREEE (reference sequence). The CDR3 DNA is TGTGCCAGCAGCCCGGACAGGAATGGCTACACCTTC. This gives the protein CASSPDRNGYTF.

This clone was counted once. The gene calls are TRBV30 and TRBJ1-1; 9 nucleotides agree with TRBD1. This CDR3 is 15 amino acids long. Germline-derived CDR1 and CDR2 are GTSNPN and SVGIG (reference sequence). After removal of 4 bases from V and 7 bases from J, the junction contained 13 bases not matched to a gene. The CDR3, as DNA: TGTGCCTGGATTCGCCCCGGGACAGGGAGACATGAAGCTTTCTTT. Amino acid sequence: CAWIRPGTGRHEAFF.